These T cell receptor beta chains were read from a single sample in a study of OX40 agonist ivuxolimab in advanced cancers. Here immunoSEQ multiplex PCR was the method, and the copy in TCRdb shows in-frame clones only, minus some. The profile shows around 38,000 clones, 65% to 85% of them singletons. Sequenced material: CD4+ or CD8+ T cells sorted from blood, taken in a trial of the OX40 agonist ivuxolimab. These receptors came from an adult with an advanced solid tumor such as melanoma, head and neck, liver or kidney cancer. The CDR3 runs from the conserved cysteine through the conserved F or W. D genes are given only for firm matches. Clone size is shown for a subset of rows, as once, few, many or a class of expanded clone.

j_gene | abundance | d_gene | v_gene | CDR3aa | CDR3nt
TRBJ2-7 | - | TRBD1 | TRBV4-2 | CASSQESGQFSYEQYF | TGTGCCAGCAGCCAAGAATCGGGACAGTTCTCCTACGAGCAGTACTTC
TRBJ1-3 | - | TRBD1 | TRBV28 | CASSPADRDDTIYF | TGTGCCAGCAGTCCTGCCGACAGGGATGACACCATATATTTT
TRBJ2-1 | - | - | TRBV4-1 | CASSPVRGRSSYNEQFF | TGCGCCAGCAGCCCTGTTCGGGGAAGAAGCTCCTACAATGAGCAGTTCTTC
TRBJ1-6 | - | TRBD1 | TRBV15 | CATSNWTGWNSPLHF | TGTGCCACCAGCAATTGGACAGGGTGGAATTCACCCCTCCACTTT
TRBJ2-3 | - | TRBD2 | TRBV10-3 | CAISEFLAGGPPDTQYF | TGTGCCATCAGTGAGTTTTTAGCGGGGGGGCCTCCAGATACGCAGTATTTT
TRBJ1-5 | - | - | TRBV6-6 | CASSSSDGLSNQPQHF | TGTGCCAGCAGTTCCTCCGACGGCCTAAGCAATCAGCCCCAGCATTTT
TRBJ2-5 | - | - | TRBV6-1 | CASSERGQGPFLKTQYF | TGTGCCAGCAGTGAACGGGGCCAGGGTCCTTTCTTGAAGACCCAGTACTTC
TRBJ2-1 | few | TRBD2 | TRBV6-4 | CASAGGDNEQFF | TGTGCCAGCGCCGGGGGGGACAATGAGCAGTTCTTC
TRBJ1-2 | - | - | TRBV10-3 | CAINGDYGYTF | TGTGCCATCAATGGGGACTATGGCTACACCTTC
TRBJ2-1 | - | TRBD2 | TRBV30 | CAWDQKGLAGGNEQFF | TGTGCCTGGGACCAAAAGGGACTAGCGGGGGGGAATGAGCAGTTCTTC
TRBJ2-3 | - | TRBD2 | TRBV7-3 | CASSLGEGPTDTQYF | TGTGCCAGCAGCTTAGGGGAGGGGCCTACAGATACGCAGTATTTT
TRBJ1-2 | once | - | TRBV19 | CASRVGYGYTF | TGTGCCAGTAGGGTGGGCTATGGCTACACCTTC
TRBJ2-5 | - | TRBD1 | TRBV7-2 | CASSVLSQGARTQYF | TGTGCCAGCAGCGTCCTTTCACAGGGGGCGCGGACCCAGTACTTC
TRBJ2-6 | - | TRBD1 | TRBV7-3 | CASSYRGTGANVLTF | TGTGCCAGCAGCTACAGGGGAACTGGGGCCAACGTCCTGACTTTC
TRBJ1-1 | - | TRBD1 | TRBV7-8 | CASSSRTGTNTEAFF | TGTGCCAGCAGCTCTAGGACAGGGACGAACACTGAAGCTTTCTTT
TRBJ1-5 | few | - | TRBV6-1 | CASSEPRIGQPQHF | TGTGCCAGCAGTGAACCACGTATAGGTCAGCCCCAGCATTTT
TRBJ1-3 | - | - | TRBV7-2 | CASSFGQLLSSGNTIYF | TGTGCCAGCAGCTTCGGACAGCTCCTGAGCTCTGGAAACACCATATATTTT
TRBJ2-6 | - | - | TRBV10-3 | CAIGSGSSGANVLTF | TGTGCCATCGGGTCCGGGAGCTCTGGGGCCAACGTCCTGACTTTC
TRBJ1-2 | - | - | TRBV10-3 | CAISPQGDDGYTF | TGTGCCATCAGCCCCCAGGGAGATGATGGCTACACCTTC
TRBJ1-1 | - | - | TRBV6-6 | CASSYVGFEAFF | TGTGCCAGCAGTTACGTAGGGTTTGAAGCTTTCTTT
TRBJ2-3 | - | TRBD2 | TRBV28 | CASSHIPRLAGGPDTQYF | TGTGCCAGCAGTCACATCCCCCGACTAGCGGGTGGGCCAGATACGCAGTATTTT
TRBJ1-2 | - | - | TRBV4-2 | CASSQDIVTHYGYTF | TGTGCCAGCAGCCAAGATATAGTAACCCACTATGGCTACACCTTC
TRBJ2-7 | - | - | TRBV10-3 | CAITKTRDTSYEQYF | TGTGCCATCACAAAGACACGGGACACCTCCTACGAGCAGTACTTC
TRBJ1-4 | few | - | TRBV5-1 | CASSLVRWKTVF | TGCGCCAGCAGCTTGGTCCGCTGGAAAACTGTTTTT
TRBJ2-3 | - | TRBD2 | TRBV2 | CASSLMPRTSGVIDTQYF | TGTGCCAGCAGTTTGATGCCCAGGACTAGCGGGGTCATAGATACGCAGTATTTT
TRBJ1-1 | - | TRBD1 | TRBV9 | CASSTGEGNTEAFF | TGTGCCAGCAGTACAGGGGAGGGGAACACTGAAGCTTTCTTT
TRBJ2-2 | - | - | TRBV4-1 | CASSQDPDRAGELFF | TGCGCCAGCAGCCAAGATCCAGATAGGGCCGGGGAGCTGTTTTTT
TRBJ2-7 | - | - | TRBV7-1 | CASSFGTTYEQYF | TGTGCCAGCAGCTTCGGCACGACCTACGAGCAGTACTTC
TRBJ2-7 | few | - | TRBV28 | CASSLASETLSYEQYF | TGTGCCAGCAGTTTAGCTTCAGAAACGCTCTCCTACGAGCAGTACTTC
TRBJ1-1 | - | TRBD1 | TRBV18 | CASSLGQGGVNTEAFF | TGTGCCAGCTCCCTTGGGCAGGGGGGGGTGAACACTGAAGCTTTCTTT
TRBJ1-4 | - | - | TRBV6-6 | CASSYGATNEKLFF | TGTGCCAGCAGTTACGGAGCAACTAATGAAAAACTGTTTTTT
TRBJ2-7 | - | TRBD1 | TRBV28 | CASSPTGQGVGEQYF | TGTGCCAGCAGTCCAACGGGACAGGGGGTTGGAGAGCAGTACTTC
TRBJ2-1 | - | TRBD2 | TRBV7-9 | CASRTGGGLGNEQFF | TGTGCCAGCAGGACCGGGGGAGGGCTGGGGAATGAGCAGTTCTTC
TRBJ2-3 | - | - | TRBV28 | CASRSGRGTDTQYF | TGTGCCAGCCGGTCGGGGCGGGGCACAGATACGCAGTATTTT
TRBJ1-5 | - | - | TRBV7-2 | CASSSTLNQPQHF | TGTGCCAGCAGCTCGACCCTTAATCAGCCCCAGCATTTT
TRBJ2-6 | - | - | TRBV5-4 | CASSPGRSLANVLTF | TGTGCCAGCAGCCCCGGCCGCTCCCTTGCCAACGTCCTGACTTTC
TRBJ1-5 | - | TRBD1 | TRBV15 | CATSRIPGGNQPQHF | TGTGCCACCAGCAGGATCCCAGGGGGAAATCAGCCCCAGCATTTT
TRBJ1-1 | once | - | TRBV7-8 | CASSFGKNTEAFF | TGTGCCAGCAGCTTTGGGAAGAACACTGAAGCTTTCTTT
TRBJ2-2 | few | - | TRBV5-1 | CASMEDRNTGELFF | TGCGCCAGCATGGAGGACAGGAACACCGGGGAGCTGTTTTTT
TRBJ1-6 | - | - | TRBV6-1 | CASSGGGYSPLHF | TGTGCCAGCAGTGGCGGGGGATATTCACCCCTCCACTTT
TRBJ1-5 | once | - | TRBV28 | CASSLKQGSQPQHF | TGTGCCAGCAGTTTAAAACAGGGAAGTCAGCCCCAGCATTTT
TRBJ2-1 | - | - | TRBV28 | CASSSQGGPYNEQFF | TGTGCCAGCAGCTCTCAGGGGGGCCCCTACAATGAGCAGTTCTTC
TRBJ1-3 | - | - | TRBV9 | CASSVGNLNTIYF | TGTGCCAGCAGCGTAGGCAATTTAAACACCATATATTTT
TRBJ2-7 | - | - | TRBV29-1 | CSVVWDSYEQYF | TGCAGCGTTGTGTGGGACTCCTACGAGCAGTACTTC
TRBJ1-3 | once | - | TRBV30 | CALRSRVYGNTIYF | TGTGCCCTCCGCTCCAGGGTTTATGGAAACACCATATATTTT